This T cell receptor (beta chain) was sequenced for a study of identical twins. Findings and limits, study-wide: The study drew conclusions from cross-sectional statistical analysis, not from following the same donors. High-abundance cord blood beta clonotypes had fewer insertions; memory repertoires showed none.

TCRdb re-called the 5' RACE reads through MiXCR, storing one row per CDR3 protein. The sample holds about 890,000 distinct CDR3 sequences, 9% to 15% seen once. V trimming: 7 bases; J trimming: 8 bases; junction bases outside the gene matches: 8. CDR3 length: 13 amino acids. Germline V lookup: CDR1 KGHDR, CDR2 SFDVKD. This clonotype has ten or more counts. The antigen remains unidentified. These data also featured in a second study, about yellow fever vaccine responses in identical twins.

Sequencing input: PBMCs. The receptor was isolated from a woman aged 18-30 years in good health. The V call is TRBV24-1, the J call TRBJ1-1, with TRBD1 matching 8 bases. The CDR3 DNA reads TGTGCCACCAGGAAAGGGACAGGAACAGAAGCTTTCTTT. Amino acid sequence: CATRKGTGTEAFF.